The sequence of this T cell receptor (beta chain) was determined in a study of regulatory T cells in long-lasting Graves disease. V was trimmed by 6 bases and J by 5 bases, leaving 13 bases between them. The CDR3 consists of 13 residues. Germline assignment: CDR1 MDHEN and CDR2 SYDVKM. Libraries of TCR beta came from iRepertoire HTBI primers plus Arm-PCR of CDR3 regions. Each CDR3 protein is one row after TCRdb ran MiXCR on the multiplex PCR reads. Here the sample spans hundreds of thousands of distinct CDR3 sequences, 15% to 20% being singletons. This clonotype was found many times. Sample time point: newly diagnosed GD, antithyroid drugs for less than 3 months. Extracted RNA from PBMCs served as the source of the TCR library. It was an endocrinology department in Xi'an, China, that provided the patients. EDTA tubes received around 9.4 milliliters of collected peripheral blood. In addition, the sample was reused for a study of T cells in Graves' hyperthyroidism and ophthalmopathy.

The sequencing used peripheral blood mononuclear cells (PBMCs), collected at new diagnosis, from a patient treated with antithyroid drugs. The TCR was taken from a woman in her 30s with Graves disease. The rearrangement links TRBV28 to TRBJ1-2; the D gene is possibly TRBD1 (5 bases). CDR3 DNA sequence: TGTGCCAGCAGATCTCCGGGGCCATATGGCTACACCTTC. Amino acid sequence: CASRSPGPYGYTF.